One sample yielded the 16 T cell receptor beta chains listed below, sequenced in a study of glioma-infiltrating T cells. Amplification of TCR alpha and beta CDR3 regions from RNA used iRepertoire nested multiplex PCR. MiXCR was run by TCRdb on the multiplex PCR reads, yielding one entry per CDR3 protein. The sample includes around 390,000 distinct CDR3 sequences, around 45% of them seen just once. Sequenced material: glioma tissue, nonneoplastic brain tissue, or PBMCs (not recorded which). These receptors all stem from a human donor with low-grade glioma or glioblastoma, undergoing nonglioma brain surgery, or in good health (not recorded which).

The chain combines TRBV20-1 with TRBJ1-4; D is possibly TRBD1 (6 bases). The CDR3 consists of 15 residues. CDR1 DFQATT and CDR2 SNEGSKA come from the germline V gene (reference sequence). V was cut by 0 bases and J by 0 bases, with 8 bases left in between. The CDR3 here is CSARDGGPTNEKLFF. The CDR3 nucleotides read TGCAGTGCTAGAGATGGGGGCCCAACTAATGAAAAACTGTTTTTT.

This chain uses TRBV4-1 with TRBJ2-7; D may correspond to TRBD1 or TRBD2 (5 bases each). The CDR3 loop spans 15 amino acids. Trimming pared 4 bases from V and 3 bases from J, leaving 16 bases between. CDR1 and CDR2 (germline): MGHRA, YSYEKL. The CDR3 protein is CASSPERDGDYEQYF. The CDR3 bases are TGCGCCAGCAGCCCCGAACGGGACGGAGACTACGAGCAGTACTTC.

This clonotype was recorded at least ten times. This rearrangement joins TRBV6-2 or TRBV6-3 to TRBJ2-7, with 9 bases fitting TRBD2. V lost 2 bases and J lost 4; bases outside the gene matches: 3. The CDR3 covers 14 residues. Germline CDR1 and CDR2: MNHEY and SVGEGT. The CDR3 coding sequence is TGTGCCAGCAGTTACGGTCTAGCGGGGTACGAGCAGTACTTC. Translation gives CASSYGLAGYEQYF.

The chain joins TRBV4-1 to TRBJ2-2; weak D call: TRBD2 (5 bases). The CDR3 consists of 17 residues. Germline V CDR1 and CDR2: MGHRA, YSYEKL. Trimming took 0 bases from V and 7 from J, leaving 18 bases between them. The CDR3 loop reads CASSQELGPTRHGELFF. The CDR3 DNA follows: TGCGCCAGCAGCCAAGAACTAGGGCCCACCAGGCACGGGGAGCTGTTTTTT.

The table lists this clonotype with many counts. V and J are TRBV24-1 and TRBJ2-1; D might be TRBD2 (6 bases). From germline, CDR1 is KGHDR and CDR2 SFDVKD. V lost 8 bases to trimming and J lost 7 bases, with 8 bases between them. This CDR3 spans 11 amino acids. In DNA, the CDR3 is TGTGCCACCACGGAGGGGAATGAGCAGTTCTTC. Translating it yields CATTEGNEQFF.

This clonotype was seen only a few times. This chain connects TRBV5-4 to TRBJ2-3, with unresolved D. V gave up 3 bases and J gave up 1 base, with 15 bases separating them. The CDR3 sequence is 16 residues long. CDR1 is SGHNT and CDR2 is YYREEE in the germline V gene (reference sequence). The DNA of the CDR3 is TGTGCCAGCAGCTCAAGATCCCGACCGCGCACAGATACGCAGTATTTT. Protein product: CASSSRSRPRTDTQYF.

This clonotype occurred many times. The V call is TRBV6-1, the J call TRBJ2-3; a weak D match, TRBD2 (6 bases). The germline V gene encodes CDR1 MNHNS and CDR2 SASEGT. The length of the CDR3 is 15 residues. V was clipped by 5 bases and J by 2 bases, with 14 bases between them. CDR3 coding DNA: TGTGCCAGCAGTTCCGGACTATTTTCCACAGATACGCAGTATTTT. Translating gives CASSSGLFSTDTQYF.

Points on this clonotype: An end of the junction differs from the germline gene, which may be a read error. The chain joins TRBV27 to TRBJ1-2; 7 bases align to TRBD1. The CDR3 length is 17 residues. Germline V gives CDR1 MNHEY, CDR2 SMNVEV (reference sequence). The CDR3 spells CARSLSLRQGVNYGYTF. DNA of the CDR3: TGTGCCAGAAGTTTATCGCTTAGACAGGGCGTTAACTATGGCTACACCTTC.

V and J are TRBV5-1 and TRBJ2-3, with D perhaps matching TRBD1 (5 bases). The CDR3 is 15 amino acids. Germline V lookup: CDR1 SGHRS, CDR2 YFSETQ. Trimming removed 2 bases at V and 2 bases at J, with 12 bases between. For the CDR3, the DNA is TGCGCCAGCAGCTTAGAGGACACCACCACAGATACGCAGTATTTT. Its protein product is CASSLEDTTTDTQYF.

The count of this clonotype is one. V and J are TRBV10-3 and TRBJ1-4; 7 nucleotides match TRBD1. Germline V gene data show CDR1 as ENHRY and CDR2 as SYGVKD. This CDR3 comprises 14 residues. J gave up 7 bases and V 6 bases, and 8 bases lay outside the gene matches. This CDR3 reads CAIRRDSLSEKLFF. The CDR3 nucleotides read TGTGCCATCAGACGGGACAGTTTATCTGAAAAACTGTTTTTT.

This clonotype was picked up a small number of times. This chain joins TRBV28 and TRBJ1-1, with TRBD1 as a possible D gene (6 bases). The CDR3 runs 14 residues. The germline CDR1 and CDR2 sequences are MDHEN and SYDVKM. V lost 0 bases and J 1 base, leaving 6 bases between the germline ends. Written as DNA, the CDR3 is TGTGCCAGCAGTTTATGGACAGGGAACACTGAAGCTTTCTTT. Its translation is CASSLWTGNTEAFF.

This clonotype was seen a handful of times. V and J are TRBV4-3 and TRBJ1-2; TRBD1 is a possible D gene (6 bases). The CDR3 runs to 15 residues. Trimming left V 3 bases short and J 3 bases short, with 14 bases between. The germline V gene encodes CDR1 LGHNA and CDR2 YSLEER. The CDR3 region has the DNA TGCGCCAGCAGCCAGTCACCGGGACAACACTATGGCTACACCTTC. Translation: CASSQSPGQHYGYTF.

This clonotype was seen at least ten times. The chain is built from TRBV12-3 or TRBV12-4 and TRBJ1-2; TRBD1 matches at 8 bases. V shed 4 bases and J 6 bases; nucleotides not matched to a gene: 4. This CDR3 comprises 13 residues. CDR3 protein: CASSYGQGDGYTF. CDR3 nucleotide sequence: TGTGCCAGCAGTTACGGACAGGGAGATGGCTACACCTTC.

This chain connects TRBV6-1 to TRBJ2-5; D is possibly TRBD2 (5 bases). CDR3 length: 13 amino acids. Trimming cost V 11 bases and J 11 bases, with 24 bases left between them. Germline V gene sequence: CDR1 MNHNS, CDR2 SASEGT. The CDR3 DNA sequence: TGTGCCGCTGTAGCCCCTAGCACAGATGCGCAGTACTTC. It translates to CAAVAPSTDAQYF.

Regarding this clonotype: Just one base apart from a much larger clone, this may be a read error. The genes are TRBV6-1 and TRBJ1-2; no definite D call. Germline CDR1 reads MNHNS; CDR2 reads SASEGT. This CDR3 contains 15 residues. V lost 4 bases to trimming and J lost 6 bases, with 18 bases between them. This chain's CDR3 is CASSASSQITHGYTF. CDR3 DNA sequence: TGTGCCAGCAGTGCGTCTTCACAGATTACCCATGGCTACACCTTC.

This clonotype was found a few times. CDR3 sequence (DNA): TGTGCCAGCAGCCAGGCGTCTCTGAAAGCTTTCTTT. It translates to CASSQASLKAFF. The chain carries TRBV27 and TRBJ1-1; D unresolved. The germline V gene encodes CDR1 MNHEY and CDR2 SMNVEV (reference sequence). V dropped 6 bases and J dropped 9 bases, with 14 bases sitting between them. The CDR3 is made up of 12 amino acids.